One sample yielded the 8 T cell receptor beta chains listed below, sequenced in a study of T cells in localized non-small cell lung cancer. This table comes from immunoSEQ multiplex PCR, and its TCRdb copy is limited to in-frame clones, with some not included. Here the sample spans around 48,000 clones, roughly 77% being singletons. This sample comprised peripheral blood, obtained before any cancer treatment. Every receptor here comes from a man between 40 and 75 years old with stage I squamous cell lung carcinoma.

This clone occurred a few times. The chain couples TRBV7-3 to TRBJ2-1, with a tentative D call TRBD2 (5 bases). V shed 1 base and J shed 8 bases, with 9 bases lying between them. CDR3 length: 13 residues. Germline V lookup: CDR1 SGHTA, CDR2 FQGTGA. DNA for the CDR3: TGTGCCAGCAGCTTAATCGCTAGCTATGAGCAGTTCTTC. This translates into CASSLIASYEQFF.

This rearrangement joins TRBV7-9 to TRBJ2-6; tentatively, D is TRBD1 (5 bases). Trimming pared 4 bases from V and 0 bases from J, leaving 10 bases between. Germline assignment: CDR1 SEHNR and CDR2 FQNEAQ (reference sequence). This CDR3 region has 16 residues. This CDR3 is CASSSGQTSGANVLTF. The CDR3 DNA is TGTGCCAGCAGCTCAGGACAAACCTCTGGGGCCAACGTCCTGACTTTC.

The gene calls are TRBV7-8 and TRBJ1-5, with 7 positions matching TRBD1. CDR3 length equals 15 residues. Per germline, CDR1 SGHVS and CDR2 FQNEAQ. Unmatched junction bases numbered 11, after V lost 6 bases and J lost 6 bases. Written as DNA, the CDR3 is TGTGCCAGCAGAGCAAACCGGGACAGTTTTCAGCCCCAGCATTTT. Amino acids: CASRANRDSFQPQHF.

The chain uses TRBV7-9 and TRBJ2-7; possibly TRBD2 for D (7 bases). This CDR3 has 16 residues. Trimming removed 5 bases from V and 6 bases from J, with 23 bases in between. The germline gives CDR1 SEHNR, CDR2 FQNEAQ (reference sequence). The CDR3 sequence is CASSNRGGGMVSEQYF. CDR3 nucleotides: TGTGCCAGCAGCAACCGGGGCGGGGGCATGGTGAGCGAGCAGTACTTC.

Comment on this clone: Other DNA sequences in the sample encode the same CDR3. CDR3: CASSDREGEKLFF. The DNA of the CDR3 is TGTGCCAGCAGTGACAGGGAGGGCGAAAAACTGTTTTTT. This rearrangement joins TRBV6-4 to TRBJ1-4; no definite D call. V dropped 2 bases and J dropped 8 bases, with 9 bases sitting between them. The CDR3 extends over 13 amino acids. Germline V lookup: CDR1 MRHNA, CDR2 SNTAGT.

This clone was detected a few times. The chain recombines TRBV18 with TRBJ1-1, with D perhaps TRBD1 (5 bases). The CDR3 length is 13 residues. Germline V lookup: CDR1 KGHSH, CDR2 LQKENI. Deletions cut 6 bases from V and 1 base from J, with 9 bases between. CDR3 nucleotide sequence: TGTGCCAGCTCCGCGGGGGAGAACACTGAAGCTTTCTTT. As protein: CASSAGENTEAFF.

The chain links TRBV19 to TRBJ2-3; 16 bases fit TRBD2. CDR1 is LNHDA and CDR2 is SQIVND in the germline V gene (reference sequence). The CDR3 loop spans 17 amino acids. The V segment lost 5 bases and the J segment 0 bases; nucleotides outside the gene matches: 2. The CDR3: CASSGTSGGVSTDTQYF. The CDR3 DNA sequence: TGTGCCAGTAGTGGGACTAGCGGGGGGGTAAGCACAGATACGCAGTATTTT. Based on the CDR3 plus reference TRBV19 and TRBJ2-3, the full variable domain is DGGITQSPKYLFRKEGQNVTLSCEQNLNHDAMYWYRQDPGQGLRLIYYSQIVNDFQKGDIAEGYSVSREKKESFPLTVTSAQKNPTAFYLCASSGTSGGVSTDTQYFGPGTRLTVL.

The rearrangement joins TRBV28 to TRBJ2-7; D may be TRBD1 or TRBD2 (5 bases each). Germline V gene data show CDR1 as MDHEN and CDR2 as SYDVKM. Deletions cut 10 bases from V and 2 bases from J, with 18 bases between. The CDR3 totals 14 residues. The DNA for the CDR3 is TGTGCCACCCTGACCGGGACGGACCCCTACGAGCAGTACTTC. Its protein is CATLTGTDPYEQYF.